The T cell receptor (beta chain) under discussion was sequenced for a study of identical twins. This clonotype was detected only a few times. V was cut by 3 bases and J by 0 bases, with 12 bases left in between. This CDR3 is 17 amino acids long. Per germline, CDR1 LNHDA and CDR2 SQIVND (reference sequence). Everyone who gave samples was a healthy Caucasian. Template switching supplied a universal primer site; unique molecular identifiers were carried on the cDNA. TCRdb passed the 5' RACE reads through MiXCR, listing each CDR3 protein once. The data contain 200,000 to 300,000 distinct CDR3 sequences, roughly 10% of them seen just once; the ten biggest clones take up 9% to 10%.

The V and J genes are TRBV19 and TRBJ2-6; D is undetermined. The sample was memory T cells sorted from blood. The TCR originated in a man between 50 and 59 years old in good health. CDR3 DNA sequence: TGTGCCAGTAGTATTCAGGTCATACTCTCTGGGGCCAACGTCCTGACTTTC. Amino acids: CASSIQVILSGANVLTF.